This T cell receptor beta chain comes out of a study of regulatory T cells in long-lasting Graves disease. At the level of the study: For under 3 months, newly diagnosed Graves' patients had been taking antithyroid drugs. The study, taken as a whole, reports: Relative to newly diagnosed Graves' patients, persistent ones had lower TCR diversity. There was favoring of TRBV28, TRBJ1-2 and TRBJ2-5 in persistent disease.

Per germline, CDR1 DFQATT and CDR2 SNEGSKA (reference sequence). V gave up 4 bases and J gave up 6 bases; unmatched junction bases: 12. CDR3 size: 14 residues. HTBI primers from iRepertoire and Arm-PCR of CDR3 regions yielded the TCR beta libraries. TCRdb re-derived calls from the multiplex PCR reads in MiXCR, one entry per CDR3 protein. The sample shows 420,000 or so distinct CDR3 sequences, about 16% of them seen only once. In the case of this clonotype: Its matching antigen is unknown.

Specified time point: newly diagnosed GD, antithyroid drugs for less than 3 months. Extracted RNA from PBMCs served as the source of the TCR library. A further study also used this sample, focusing on T cells in Graves' hyperthyroidism and ophthalmopathy.

The sequence was collected from a woman between 18 and 29 years old with Graves disease. The material sequenced was peripheral blood mononuclear cells (PBMCs), taken at new diagnosis, from a patient treated with antithyroid drugs. This rearrangement joins TRBV20-1 to TRBJ2-7, with 7 nucleotides matching TRBD2. The CDR3 nucleotides are TGCAGTGCTACGCTACTAGCGAGAGAATCCGAGCAGTACTTC. Its protein product is CSATLLARESEQYF.